The rows below give T cell receptor beta chains drawn from one sample of a study of human T cells and chemical hapten exposure. MiXCR, applied by TCRdb to the RACE reads, yields one record per CDR3 protein. The sample has about 80,000 distinct CDR3 sequences, 8.5% to 9.5% seen once. Material for sequencing was whole blood. The receptors come from a female donor in good health. Some clones in this sample may be carry-over from other donors' samples. Each CDR3 is given with its conserved first and last residue. The D gene is left open where the match is weak. Clone sizes are given selectively: once, few, many, or a class where the clone is expanded.

d_gene	j_gene	abundance	len	v_gene	CDR3aa	CDR3nt
NA	TRBJ2-7	NA	14	TRBV7-8	CASSMATVSYEQYF	TGTGCCAGCAGCATGGCGACAGTTTCCTACGAGCAGTACTTC
TRBD2	TRBJ2-1	few	16	TRBV7-9	CASSLYLAGAYNEQFF	TGTGCCAGCAGCCTCTATCTAGCGGGGGCATACAATGAGCAGTTCTTC
NA	TRBJ2-3	many	17	TRBV10-3	CAISESKSGRQADTQYF	TGTGCCATCAGTGAGTCGAAGTCGGGGAGGCAGGCAGATACGCAGTATTTT
NA	TRBJ1-3	few	15	TRBV6-5	CASSYSTDSGNTIYF	TGTGCCAGCAGTTACTCGACGGACTCTGGAAACACCATATATTTT
NA	TRBJ2-5	many	15	TRBV6-5	CASALGGSRRETQYF	TGTGCCAGCGCCCTTGGCGGGTCTAGGAGGGAGACCCAGTACTTC
NA	TRBJ1-1	few	13	TRBV2	CASSYQGKTGAFF	TGTGCCAGCAGCTACCAGGGAAAAACTGGAGCTTTCTTT
NA	TRBJ2-3	few	15	TRBV19	CASSIVGATTDTQYF	TGTGCCAGTAGTATTGTGGGAGCTACCACAGATACGCAGTATTTT
NA	TRBJ2-2	NA	15	TRBV7-9	CASSLAASNTGELFF	TGTGCCAGCAGCTTAGCGGCCTCGAACACCGGGGAGCTGTTTTTT
NA	TRBJ1-5	many	14	TRBV20-1	CSARDSGLWQPQHF	TGCAGTGCTAGAGATAGTGGGCTATGGCAGCCCCAGCATTTT
TRBD1	TRBJ1-4	few	16	TRBV3-1	CASSSLPGQGNWKLFF	TGTGCCAGCAGCTCACTGCCGGGACAGGGGAATTGGAAACTGTTTTTT
NA	TRBJ2-7	many	14	TRBV28	CASSPRGRAYEQYF	TGTGCCAGCAGTCCTCGGGGCCGGGCCTACGAGCAGTACTTC
NA	TRBJ2-2	NA	15	TRBV6-5	CASSRQVSPTGELFF	TGTGCCAGCTCCCGCCAGGTTTCCCCAACCGGGGAGCTGTTTTTT
NA	TRBJ2-7	many	14	TRBV20-1	CSAPGGVNSYEQYF	TGCAGTGCCCCCGGCGGGGTCAACTCCTACGAGCAGTACTTC
NA	TRBJ2-6	many	14	TRBV3-1	CASSQDTGANVLTF	TGTGCCAGCAGCCAAGATACTGGGGCCAACGTCCTGACTTTC
NA	TRBJ1-2	NA	12	TRBV6-1	CASRMAGYGYTF	TGTGCCAGCAGAATGGCAGGGTATGGCTACACCTTC
NA	TRBJ1-1	many	14	TRBV3-1	CASSFRQDNTEAFF	TGTGCCAGCAGCTTTCGACAGGACAACACTGAAGCTTTCTTT
NA	TRBJ1-6	NA	15	TRBV5-1	CASSLVWGSNSPLHF	TGCGCCAGCAGCTTGGTTTGGGGTTCTAATTCACCCCTCCACTTT
NA	TRBJ1-5	few	15	TRBV28	CASTPGPSNNQPQHF	TGTGCCAGCACCCCCGGACCATCGAACAATCAGCCCCAGCATTTT
TRBD1	TRBJ1-6	few	16	TRBV9	CASSVGPDRETSPLHF	TGTGCCAGCAGCGTAGGTCCGGACAGGGAGACTTCACCCCTCCACTTT
TRBD1	TRBJ2-3	many	13	TRBV29-1	CSVTGGAGDTQYF	TGCAGCGTGACAGGGGGCGCGGGAGATACGCAGTATTTT
NA	TRBJ2-5	many	10	TRBV29-1	CSVEYKTQYF	TGCAGCGTTGAATATAAGACCCAGTACTTC
NA	TRBJ2-1	NA	15	TRBV6-1	CASSDLGAIYNEQFF	TGTGCCAGCAGTGATCTGGGAGCGATCTACAATGAGCAGTTCTTC
NA	TRBJ1-1	many	14	TRBV5-1	CASSWGWGNTEAFF	TGCGCCAGCAGCTGGGGTTGGGGGAACACTGAAGCTTTCTTT
TRBD1	TRBJ1-1	NA	15	TRBV3-1	CASRLRQGVGTEAFF	TGTGCCAGCAGACTAAGACAGGGGGTTGGGACTGAAGCTTTCTTT
NA	TRBJ1-4	few	17	TRBV7-9	CASTDSLIGRANEKLFF	TGTGCCAGCACCGACTCCTTAATAGGGAGGGCTAATGAAAAACTGTTTTTT
NA	TRBJ2-7	NA	12	TRBV5-4	CASSYRLGEQYF	TGTGCCAGCAGTTACAGGCTTGGCGAGCAGTACTTC
NA	TRBJ2-4	many	13	TRBV4-3	CASSQDRENIQYF	TGCGCCAGCAGCCAAGATAGAGAAAACATTCAGTACTTC
NA	TRBJ2-3	few	15	TRBV5-1	CASSLEPRQTDTQYF	TGCGCCAGCAGCTTGGAGCCCAGGCAGACAGATACGCAGTATTTT
NA	TRBJ2-3	few	16	TRBV7-2	CASSLGVGTSTDTQYF	TGTGCCAGCAGCTTAGGGGTAGGGACGAGCACAGATACGCAGTATTTT
TRBD1	TRBJ2-7	many	18	TRBV12-3/TRBV12-4	CASRQFILGGTGVNEQYF	TGTGCCAGCAGGCAATTTATACTTGGAGGGACAGGGGTTAACGAGCAGTACTTC
NA	TRBJ1-2	NA	15	TRBV28	CASSPQGSPNYGYTF	TGTGCCAGCAGCCCACAGGGATCGCCGAACTATGGCTACACCTTC
NA	TRBJ1-6	few	12	TRBV5-1	CASSLTDSPLHF	TGCGCCAGCAGCTTGACGGATTCACCCCTCCACTTT
TRBD2	TRBJ2-3	few	15	TRBV18	CASSPSAGSTDTQYF	TGTGCCAGCTCACCATCAGCGGGGAGCACAGATACGCAGTATTTT
NA	TRBJ2-4	few	18	TRBV7-6	CASSLEWSETLAKNIQYF	TGTGCCAGCAGCTTAGAGTGGTCCGAAACACTTGCCAAAAACATTCAGTACTTC
TRBD2	TRBJ2-3	NA	15	TRBV18	CASSPGLAETDTQYF	TGTGCCAGCTCACCCGGACTAGCGGAAACAGATACGCAGTATTTT
NA	TRBJ1-2	many	14	TRBV7-2	CASSLDKSYYGYTF	TGTGCCAGCAGCTTAGACAAGTCATACTATGGCTACACCTTC
TRBD2	TRBJ2-5	many	15	TRBV7-8	CASSLGISGQETQYF	TGTGCCAGCAGCTTAGGTATTAGCGGGCAAGAGACCCAGTACTTC
TRBD1	TRBJ2-7	NA	14	TRBV7-9	CASSISDRGFEQYF	TGTGCCAGCAGCATATCGGACAGGGGATTCGAGCAGTACTTC
NA	TRBJ1-1	NA	14	TRBV29-1	CSGAGGGAGTEAFF	TGCAGCGGAGCGGGGGGAGGGGCCGGGACTGAAGCTTTCTTT
NA	TRBJ2-3	few	16	TRBV27	CASSIKPGRPQGTQYF	TGTGCCAGCAGTATAAAACCTGGGCGGCCACAGGGTACGCAGTATTTT
NA	TRBJ1-5	few	14	TRBV19	CASRHGQLNQPQHF	TGTGCCAGTAGACACGGACAGCTCAATCAGCCCCAGCATTTT
NA	TRBJ2-3	NA	14	TRBV10-3	CAISPRSSTDTQYF	TGTGCCATCAGCCCCAGGTCCAGCACAGATACGCAGTATTTT
NA	TRBJ1-1	NA	15	TRBV3-1	CDSRPFAGWGTEAFF	TGTGACAGCAGACCGTTCGCCGGTTGGGGCACTGAAGCTTTCTTT
TRBD2	TRBJ2-3	few	16	TRBV24-1	CATSEGLAGSTDTQYF	TGTGCCACCAGTGAAGGACTAGCGGGGTCCACAGATACGCAGTATTTT
NA	TRBJ1-4	many	14	TRBV12-3/TRBV12-4	CASSTTQGYEKLFF	TGTGCCAGCAGTACTACACAGGGTTACGAAAAACTGTTTTTT
NA	TRBJ2-2	many	16	TRBV4-2	CASSQATVENTGELFF	TGTGCCAGCAGCCAAGCGACAGTTGAGAACACCGGGGAGCTGTTTTTT
TRBD1	TRBJ1-5	NA	15	TRBV7-9	CASSNGQGSNQPQHF	TGTGCCAGCAGCAATGGACAGGGAAGCAATCAGCCCCAGCATTTT
TRBD2	TRBJ2-5	many	16	TRBV20-1	CSARDGGLGDLETQYF	TGCAGTGCTAGAGATGGTGGACTAGGGGACCTAGAGACCCAGTACTTC
TRBD1	TRBJ2-3	NA	17	TRBV14	CASSRHRTGLSTDTQYF	TGTGCCAGCAGTCGGCATCGGACAGGGCTAAGCACAGATACGCAGTATTTT
NA	TRBJ2-1	few	20	TRBV15	CATSRDRRPGWGSSYNEQFF	TGTGCCACCAGCAGAGATCGACGGCCAGGCTGGGGGAGCTCCTACAATGAGCAGTTCTTC
NA	TRBJ2-7	many	13	TRBV27	CASSYYPNHEQYF	TGTGCCAGCAGTTATTACCCGAACCACGAGCAGTACTTC
NA	TRBJ1-5	few	15	TRBV20-1	CSARGGRGSNQPQHF	TGCAGTGCTAGGGGGGGACGGGGAAGCAATCAGCCCCAGCATTTT
NA	TRBJ1-6	many	12	TRBV6-6	CASRASGSPLHF	TGTGCCAGCAGAGCCTCCGGTTCACCCCTCCACTTT
TRBD1	TRBJ2-7	many	15	TRBV18	CASSPMGTGIYEQYF	TGTGCCAGCTCACCTATGGGGACAGGGATCTACGAGCAGTACTTC
TRBD1	TRBJ1-6	few	14	TRBV20-1	CSTGGQGLDSPLHF	TGCAGTACAGGGGGACAGGGCCTAGATTCACCCCTCCACTTT
TRBD2	TRBJ2-3	many	19	TRBV4-2	CASSQEARPGGGSADTQYF	TGTGCCAGCAGCCAGGAGGCGCGGCCGGGGGGTGGTTCGGCAGATACGCAGTATTTT
NA	TRBJ2-7	NA	14	TRBV28	CASRSRAGTYEQYF	TGTGCCAGCAGGAGCCGGGCAGGGACCTACGAGCAGTACTTC
TRBD1	TRBJ2-3	NA	12	TRBV12-3/TRBV12-4	CASRPTGGTQYF	TGTGCCAGCAGGCCTACAGGGGGCACGCAGTATTTT
NA	TRBJ1-5	few	20	TRBV27	CASSPFITSAGMHSNQPQHF	TGTGCCAGCAGTCCATTCATTACGTCGGCAGGGATGCATAGCAATCAGCCCCAGCATTTT